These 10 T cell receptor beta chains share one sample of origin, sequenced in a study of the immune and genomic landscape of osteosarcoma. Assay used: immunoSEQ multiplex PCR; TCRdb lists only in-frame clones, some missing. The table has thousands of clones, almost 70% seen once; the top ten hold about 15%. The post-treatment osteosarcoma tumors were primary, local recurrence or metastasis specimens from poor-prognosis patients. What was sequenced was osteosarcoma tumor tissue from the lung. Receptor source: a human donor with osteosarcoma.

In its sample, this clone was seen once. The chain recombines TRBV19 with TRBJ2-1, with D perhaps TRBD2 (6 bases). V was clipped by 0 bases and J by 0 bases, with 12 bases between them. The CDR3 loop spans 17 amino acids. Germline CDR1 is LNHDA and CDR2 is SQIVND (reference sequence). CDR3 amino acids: CASSIDSGTLSYNEQFF. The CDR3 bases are TGTGCCAGTAGTATAGACTCCGGGACTCTCTCCTACAATGAGCAGTTCTTC. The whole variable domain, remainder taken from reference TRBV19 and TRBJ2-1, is DGGITQSPKYLFRKEGQNVTLSCEQNLNHDAMYWYRQDPGQGLRLIYYSQIVNDFQKGDIAEGYSVSREKKESFPLTVTSAQKNPTAFYLCASSIDSGTLSYNEQFFGPGTRLTVL.

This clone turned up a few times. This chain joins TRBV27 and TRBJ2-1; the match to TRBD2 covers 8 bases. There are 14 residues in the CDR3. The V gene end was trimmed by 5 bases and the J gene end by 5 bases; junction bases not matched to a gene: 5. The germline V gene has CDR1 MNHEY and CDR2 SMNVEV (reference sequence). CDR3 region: CASSELAGHNEQFF. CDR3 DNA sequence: TGTGCCAGCAGTGAGTTAGCGGGGCACAATGAGCAGTTCTTC.

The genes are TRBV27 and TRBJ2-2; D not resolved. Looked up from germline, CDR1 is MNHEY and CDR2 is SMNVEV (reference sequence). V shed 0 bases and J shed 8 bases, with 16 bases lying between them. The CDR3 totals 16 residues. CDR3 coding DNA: TGTGCCAGCAGTTTATCGGAAGGCCCCTCCCGAGGGGAGCTGTTTTTT. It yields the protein CASSLSEGPSRGELFF.

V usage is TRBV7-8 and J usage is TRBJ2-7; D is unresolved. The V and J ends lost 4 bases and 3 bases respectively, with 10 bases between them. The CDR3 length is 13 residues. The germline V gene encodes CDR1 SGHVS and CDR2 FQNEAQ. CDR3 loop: CASSSDGFYEQYF. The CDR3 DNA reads TGTGCCAGCAGCTCGGACGGCTTCTACGAGCAGTACTTC.

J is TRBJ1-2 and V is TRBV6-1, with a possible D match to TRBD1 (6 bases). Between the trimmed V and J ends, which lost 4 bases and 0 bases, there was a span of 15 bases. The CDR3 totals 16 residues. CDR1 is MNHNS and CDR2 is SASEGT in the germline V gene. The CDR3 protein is CASSGTVRITNYGYTF. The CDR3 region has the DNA TGTGCCAGCAGTGGGACAGTCAGAATTACTAACTATGGCTACACCTTC.

CDR3 region: CASVRDGYGYTF. The DNA for the CDR3 is TGTGCCAGCGTCCGGGACGGGTATGGCTACACCTTC. The chain has TRBV6-6 and TRBJ1-2; a possible D gene is TRBD1 (5 bases). Trimming took off 8 bases at V and 5 bases at J, with 12 bases between the two ends. CDR3 size: 12 residues. Germline CDR1 is MNHNY and CDR2 is SVGAGI (reference sequence).

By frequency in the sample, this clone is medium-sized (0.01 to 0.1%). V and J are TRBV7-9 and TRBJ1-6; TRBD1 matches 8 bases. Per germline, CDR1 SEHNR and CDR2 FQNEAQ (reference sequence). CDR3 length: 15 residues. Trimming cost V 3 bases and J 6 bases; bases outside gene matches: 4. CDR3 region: CASSFGQGSNSPLHF. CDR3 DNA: TGTGCCAGCAGCTTCGGACAGGGCAGTAATTCACCCCTCCACTTT.

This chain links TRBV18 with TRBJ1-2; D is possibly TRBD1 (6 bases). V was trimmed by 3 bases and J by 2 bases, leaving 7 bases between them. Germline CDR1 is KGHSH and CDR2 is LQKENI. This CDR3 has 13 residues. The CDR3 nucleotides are TGTGCCAGCTCACCTACAGGGAACTATGGCTACACCTTC. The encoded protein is CASSPTGNYGYTF.

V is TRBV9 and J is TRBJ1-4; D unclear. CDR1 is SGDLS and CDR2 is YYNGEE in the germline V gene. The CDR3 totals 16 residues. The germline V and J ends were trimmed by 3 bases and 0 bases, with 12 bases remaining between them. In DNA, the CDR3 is TGTGCCAGCAGCGCCAGACCCGTTGCAACTAATGAAAAACTGTTTTTT. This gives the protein CASSARPVATNEKLFF. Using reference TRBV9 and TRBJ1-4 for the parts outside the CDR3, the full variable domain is DSGVTQTPKHLITATGQRVTLRCSPRSGDLSVYWYQQSLDQGLQFLIQYYNGEERAKGNILERFSAQQFPDLHSELNLSSLELGDSALYFCASSARPVATNEKLFFGSGTQLSVL.

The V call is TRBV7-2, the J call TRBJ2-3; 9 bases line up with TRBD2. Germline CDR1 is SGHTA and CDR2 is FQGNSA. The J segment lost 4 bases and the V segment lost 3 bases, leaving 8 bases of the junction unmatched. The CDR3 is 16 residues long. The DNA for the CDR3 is TGTGCCAGCAGCTTGTCCGGCGGGGGGGTCGCAGATACGCAGTATTTT. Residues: CASSLSGGGVADTQYF.